This section outlines one TCR beta chain sequence together with its context. This sample was included in a study of blood T cell repertoires in COVID-19. Background on the study: The United States, Italy and Spain were the sources of the acute and convalescent COVID-19 samples. From T cells, B-cell-depleted T cells, or PBMCs came the material, which was cDNA or gDNA.

The CDR3 contains 13 residues. Germline V gene data show CDR1 as GTSNPN and CDR2 as SVGIG (reference sequence). V was clipped by 5 bases and J by 0 bases, with 8 bases between them. Measured with immunoSEQ multiplex PCR; TCRdb has only the in-frame clones, and not every one. The sample includes nearly 85,000 clones, about 83% of them seen just once. This receptor was taken from a woman aged 55-75 years with acute or convalescent COVID-19. The chain recombines TRBV30 with TRBJ1-5; D remains unclear. Sample: peripheral blood. The chain's CDR3 is CAWGTLSNQPQHF. The CDR3 DNA reads TGTGCCTGGGGCACTCTTAGCAATCAGCCCCAGCATTTT.